The source of this T cell receptor beta chain is a study of OX40 agonist ivuxolimab in advanced cancers. Describing the broader study: Ivuxolimab, which targeted the costimulatory receptor OX40 (CD134), was an agonistic, fully human IgG2 monoclonal antibody. Intravenous ivuxolimab was administered to patients every 2 weeks at six dose levels: 0.01, 0.1, 0.3, 1.5, 3 and 10 mg/kg. Of the approximately 53 patients in dose escalation, some 19 had hepatocellular carcinoma, some 15 had melanoma, 9 had renal cell carcinoma and 9 had head and neck cancer. In the dose-escalation cohort, approximately 82% of patients were male, and the mean age was roughly 60 years, with a range of about 23 to 85. Patients were allowed to have had prior anti-PD-1, anti-PD-L1 or anti-CTLA-4 therapy, and 40% of the dose-escalation patients had been treated with checkpoint inhibitors. Partial responses were achieved by three dose-escalation patients, of whom one had hepatocellular carcinoma and two had cutaneous melanoma. The point of sequencing TCRbeta in the periphery was to test whether ivuxolimab changed TCR sequence diversity and drove clonal T-cell expansion. The paper covers the monotherapy dose-escalation part of the phase I ivuxolimab trial, which included N ≈ 50 patients. On the study overall, not on this receptor specifically: Low levels of normalized T-cell clonal expansion were also seen in some patients who did not respond. At doses of 0.1 to 3.0 mg/kg, clonal expansion of both CD4+ and CD8+ blood T cells was observed from baseline to week 6. The antigen specificity of the clonally expanded peripheral T cells was not determined. After ivuxolimab, expanded clones were on average more numerous among CD8+ T cells than among CD4+ T cells. Partial responders in the 0.1-3.0 mg/kg groups had among the lowest normalized peripheral clonal expansion, especially among CD8+ T cells.

The germline ends are 8 bases apart after V is trimmed by 0 bases and J by 3 bases. The germline V gene (reference sequence) sets CDR1 to LNHDA and CDR2 to SQIVND. The CDR3 measures 15 amino acids from cysteine to phenylalanine. Only the CDR3 portion is preserved as DNA: 45 bases, with reading frame beginning at the first base. About this clone: The antigen this receptor binds is unknown. No base quality information exists; no much larger clone differs at one position.

Genomic DNA was extracted from sorted cells for sequencing of the TCRbeta CDR3 region. The immunoSEQ Assay was used to sequence the TCRbeta CDR3 regions. TCRdb's version of the immuneACCESS table is confined to in-frame rearrangements and falls short of the full clone set. An unresolved V gene accounts for under half of the shortfall where checked; the remainder is of unknown origin. In all, the sample holds about 38,000 clones, and 80% to 90% of those were seen once. Approximately 45% of the sample is in the top ten clones. Patients with a history of autoimmune disease or receiving systemic immunosuppression were excluded from the trial. Peripheral blood for TCR sequencing was collected from all dose cohorts at baseline, on cycle 4 day 1, and on cycle 7 day 1. Samples were obtained from an open-label, multicenter, first-in-human phase I dose-escalation trial of ivuxolimab. Adults with locally advanced or metastatic melanoma, renal cell, hepatocellular, or head and neck squamous cell carcinoma were enrolled in the trial. Before TCR sequencing, CD4+ T cells and CD8+ T cells were sorted from peripheral blood as separate populations.

The TCR was taken from an adult with an advanced solid tumor such as melanoma, head and neck, liver or kidney cancer. The chain links TRBV19 with TRBJ1-4; D gene: possibly TRBD1, on 5 matching bases. Sample: CD4+ or CD8+ T cells sorted from blood, taken in a trial of the OX40 agonist ivuxolimab. The bases are TGTGCCAGTAGTATAGAAGCGGGGGCTAATGAAAAACTGTTTTTT. This gives the protein CASSIEAGANEKLFF.